A selection of T cell receptor beta chains follows, all from one sample in a study of T cells in Graves' hyperthyroidism and ophthalmopathy. Each CDR3 protein is one row after TCRdb ran MiXCR on the multiplex PCR reads. The sample lists a few hundred thousand distinct CDR3 sequences; under 25% were seen once. The sample taken for sequencing was blood. These receptors were collected from a man between 18 and 35 years old with Graves' hyperthyroidism. The CDR3 runs from the conserved cysteine through the conserved F or W. The D gene is left open where the match is weak. Expanded clones are given a class, and other clones once, few, many or no size at all.

TRBD1	TRBV11-2	once	TRBJ2-2	TGTGCCAGCAGCTTAAATCCATCCACCGGGACAGGGGGGACCGGGGAGCTGTTTTTT	CASSLNPSTGTGGTGELFF
TRBD1	TRBV20-1	many	TRBJ2-7	TGCAGTGCTAGAGGGTCTGCGGGACAGGTAACCTACGAGCAGTACTTC	CSARGSAGQVTYEQYF
NA	TRBV11-2	NA	TRBJ1-1	TGTGCCAGCAGCTTAAATTCTGCGGGCACTGAAGCTTTCTTT	CASSLNSAGTEAFF
TRBD2	TRBV7-9	NA	TRBJ2-2	TGTGCCAGCAGCGGACTAGTTCCCGGGGAGCTGTTTTTT	CASSGLVPGELFF
NA	TRBV28	NA	TRBJ1-2	TGTGCCAGCAGTTTGGGGGGTCTTGCCTATGGCTACACCTTC	CASSLGGLAYGYTF
NA	TRBV29-1	NA	TRBJ2-5	TGCAGCGTCGCCAGGCAGGCCAATGGGGAGACCCAGTACTTC	CSVARQANGETQYF
NA	TRBV20-1	few	TRBJ2-7	TGCAGTGCTAGATTGGACACCTCCTACGAGCAGTACTTC	CSARLDTSYEQYF
NA	TRBV20-1	many	TRBJ1-1	TGCAGTGCTGCAGGGGATAGGACTGAAGCTTTCTTT	CSAAGDRTEAFF
NA	TRBV11-3	NA	TRBJ2-7	TGTGCCAGCAGCCCAGGGTTCGGGCCATCCTACGAGCAGTACTTC	CASSPGFGPSYEQYF
NA	TRBV12-5	many	TRBJ2-2	TGTGCTAGTGGTTTGGTACTGGGCAGGGGAATCGGGGAGCTGTTTTTT	CASGLVLGRGIGELFF
NA	TRBV19	many	TRBJ1-1	TGTGCCAGTCTCGACTGGGAGAACACTGAAGCTTTCTTT	CASLDWENTEAFF
NA	TRBV5-1	many	TRBJ2-2	TGCGCCAGCAGCTCGGACGCGGCCCTTAACACCGGGGAGCTGTTTTTT	CASSSDAALNTGELFF
TRBD1	TRBV6-2/TRBV6-3	NA	TRBJ2-2	TGTGCCAGCAGACCCCTCCGACAGGGGGCGAACACCGGGGAGCTGTTTTTT	CASRPLRQGANTGELFF
NA	TRBV9	few	TRBJ1-2	TGTGCCAGCAGCGTATTGGGCTCACCGAGCGGCTACACCTTC	CASSVLGSPSGYTF
TRBD1	TRBV12-3/TRBV12-4	few	TRBJ2-5	TGTGCCAGCAGTTCGTCCTCCGCGGGACAGGGGGAGACCCAGTACTTC	CASSSSSAGQGETQYF
NA	TRBV24-1	many	TRBJ2-2	TGTGCCACCAGTGATCGGGGCTACACCGGGGAGCTGTTTTTT	CATSDRGYTGELFF
TRBD1	TRBV28	many	TRBJ1-2	TGTGCCAGCAGCTACGATAACAGGGGTGGAGATGGCTACACCTTC	CASSYDNRGGDGYTF
NA	TRBV12-3/TRBV12-4	many	TRBJ2-7	TGTGCCAGCAGTTTAGACACGACCGCCACCTACGAGCAGTACTTC	CASSLDTTATYEQYF
TRBD2	TRBV27	many	TRBJ2-2	TGTGCCAGCAGTTTAGAACTAGCGGGGGTCACCGGGGAGCTGTTTTTT	CASSLELAGVTGELFF
TRBD1	TRBV20-1	few	TRBJ1-4	TGCAGTGCTGACTCGACAGGGGGGCTGTTTTTT	CSADSTGGLFF